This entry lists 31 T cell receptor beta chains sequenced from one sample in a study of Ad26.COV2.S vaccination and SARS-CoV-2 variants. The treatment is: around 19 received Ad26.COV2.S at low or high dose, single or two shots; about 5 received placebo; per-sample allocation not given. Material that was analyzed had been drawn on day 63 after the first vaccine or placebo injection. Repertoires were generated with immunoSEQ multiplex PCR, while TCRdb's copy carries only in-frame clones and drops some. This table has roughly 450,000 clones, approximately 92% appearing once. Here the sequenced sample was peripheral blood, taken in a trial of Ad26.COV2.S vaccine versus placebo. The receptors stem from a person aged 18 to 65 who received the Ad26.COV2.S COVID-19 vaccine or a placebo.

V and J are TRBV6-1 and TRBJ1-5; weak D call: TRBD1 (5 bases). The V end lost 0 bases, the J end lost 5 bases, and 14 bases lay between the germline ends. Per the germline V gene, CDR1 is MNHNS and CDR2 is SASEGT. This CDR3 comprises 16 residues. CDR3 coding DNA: TGTGCCAGCAGTGAAGCTGAAGGGGCTTGGGATCAGCCCCAGCATTTT. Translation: CASSEAEGAWDQPQHF.

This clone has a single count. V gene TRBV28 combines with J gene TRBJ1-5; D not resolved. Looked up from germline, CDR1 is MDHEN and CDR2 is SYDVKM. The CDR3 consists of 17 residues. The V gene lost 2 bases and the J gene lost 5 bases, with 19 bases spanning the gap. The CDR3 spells CASSLHGSLWVDQPQHF. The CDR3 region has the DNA TGTGCCAGCAGTTTACACGGGTCTCTTTGGGTGGATCAGCCCCAGCATTTT.

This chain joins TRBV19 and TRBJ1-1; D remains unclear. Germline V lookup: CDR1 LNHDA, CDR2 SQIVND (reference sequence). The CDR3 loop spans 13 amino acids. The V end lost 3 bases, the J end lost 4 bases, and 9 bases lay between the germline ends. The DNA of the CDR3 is TGTGCCAGTAGTATGAAGGAGGGCACTGAAGCTTTCTTT. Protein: CASSMKEGTEAFF.

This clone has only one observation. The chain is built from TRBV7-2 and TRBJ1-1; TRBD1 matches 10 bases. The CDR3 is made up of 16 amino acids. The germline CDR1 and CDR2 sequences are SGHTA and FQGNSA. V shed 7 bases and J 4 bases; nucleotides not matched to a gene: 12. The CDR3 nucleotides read TGTGCCAGCATGGCGGGACAGGGGCAATTAGGCACTGAAGCTTTCTTT. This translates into CASMAGQGQLGTEAFF.

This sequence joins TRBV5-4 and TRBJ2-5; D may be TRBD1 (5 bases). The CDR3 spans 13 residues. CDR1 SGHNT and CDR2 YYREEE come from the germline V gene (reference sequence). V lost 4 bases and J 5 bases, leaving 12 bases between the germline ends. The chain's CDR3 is CASSPQVRETQYF. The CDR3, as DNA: TGTGCCAGCAGCCCACAGGTAAGGGAGACCCAGTACTTC. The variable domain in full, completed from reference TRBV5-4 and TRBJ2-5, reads ETGVTQSPTHLIKTRGQQVTLRCSSQSGHNTVSWYQQALGQGPQFIFQYYREEENGRGNFPPRFSGLQFPNYSSELNVNALELDDSALYLCASSPQVRETQYFGPGTRLLVL.

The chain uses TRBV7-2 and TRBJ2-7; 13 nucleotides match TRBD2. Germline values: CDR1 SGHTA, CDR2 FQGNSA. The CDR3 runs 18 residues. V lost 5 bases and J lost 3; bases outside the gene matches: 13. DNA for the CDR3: TGTGCCAGCAGCCACGGGGCGGGACTAGCGGGAAAGGTCTACGAGCAGTACTTC. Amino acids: CASSHGAGLAGKVYEQYF.

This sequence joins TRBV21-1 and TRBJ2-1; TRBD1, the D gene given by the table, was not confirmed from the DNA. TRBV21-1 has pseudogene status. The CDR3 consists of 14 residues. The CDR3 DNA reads TGTGCCAGCAGATCCGGGACAGGGTGGAATGAGCAGTTCTTC. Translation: CASRSGTGWNEQFF.

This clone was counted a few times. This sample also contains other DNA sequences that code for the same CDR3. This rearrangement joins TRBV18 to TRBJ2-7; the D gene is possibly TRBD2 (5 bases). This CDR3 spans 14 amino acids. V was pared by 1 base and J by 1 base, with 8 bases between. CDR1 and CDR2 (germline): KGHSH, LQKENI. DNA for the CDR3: TGTGCCAGCTCACCACTTGCGGGTTCCTACGAGCAGTACTTC. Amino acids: CASSPLAGSYEQYF.

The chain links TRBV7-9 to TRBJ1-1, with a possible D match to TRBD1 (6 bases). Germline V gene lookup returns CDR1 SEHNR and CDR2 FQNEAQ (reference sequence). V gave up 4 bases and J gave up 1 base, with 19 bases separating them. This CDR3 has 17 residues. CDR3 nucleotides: TGTGCCAGCAGCTCGGGGACCTCGGGACATACGAACACTGAAGCTTTCTTT. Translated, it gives CASSSGTSGHTNTEAFF.

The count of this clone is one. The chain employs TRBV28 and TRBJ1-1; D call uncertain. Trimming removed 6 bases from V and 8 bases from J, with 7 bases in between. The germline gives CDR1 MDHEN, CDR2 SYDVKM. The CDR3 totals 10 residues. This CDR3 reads CASSSMEAFF. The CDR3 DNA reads TGTGCCAGCAGCTCCATGGAAGCTTTCTTT.

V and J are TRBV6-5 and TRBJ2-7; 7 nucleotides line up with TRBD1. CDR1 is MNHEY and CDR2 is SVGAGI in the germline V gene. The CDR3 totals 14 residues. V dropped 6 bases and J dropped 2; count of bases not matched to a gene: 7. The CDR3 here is CASRTTGLTYEQYF. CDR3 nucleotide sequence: TGTGCCAGCAGGACGACAGGGTTAACCTACGAGCAGTACTTC.

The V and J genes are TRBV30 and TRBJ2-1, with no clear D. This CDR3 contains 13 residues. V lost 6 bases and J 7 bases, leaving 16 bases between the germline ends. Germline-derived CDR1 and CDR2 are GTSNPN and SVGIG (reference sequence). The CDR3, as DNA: TGTGCCTGCCGCAACTCTCTAGGTAATGAGCAGTTCTTC. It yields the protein CACRNSLGNEQFF.

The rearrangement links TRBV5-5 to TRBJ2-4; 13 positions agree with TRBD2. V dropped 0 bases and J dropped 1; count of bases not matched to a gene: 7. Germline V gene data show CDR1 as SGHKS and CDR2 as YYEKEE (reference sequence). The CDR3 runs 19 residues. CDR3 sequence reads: CASSLEGLAGSMAKNIQYF. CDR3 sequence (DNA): TGTGCCAGCAGCTTGGAGGGACTAGCGGGATCGATGGCCAAAAACATTCAGTACTTC.

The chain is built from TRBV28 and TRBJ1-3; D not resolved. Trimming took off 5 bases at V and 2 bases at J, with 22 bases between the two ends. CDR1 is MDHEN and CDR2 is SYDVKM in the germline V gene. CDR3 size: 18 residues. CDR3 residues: CASSRDRYQAGAGNTIYF. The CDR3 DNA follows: TGTGCCAGCAGTCGCGACCGCTATCAGGCTGGGGCTGGAAACACCATATATTTT.

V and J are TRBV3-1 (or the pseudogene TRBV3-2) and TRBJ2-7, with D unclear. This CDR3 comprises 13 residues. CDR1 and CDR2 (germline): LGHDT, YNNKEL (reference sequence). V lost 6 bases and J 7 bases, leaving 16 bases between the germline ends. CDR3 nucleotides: TGTGCCAGCAGTACAAGTCACGACGAAGAGCAGTACTTC. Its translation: CASSTSHDEEQYF.

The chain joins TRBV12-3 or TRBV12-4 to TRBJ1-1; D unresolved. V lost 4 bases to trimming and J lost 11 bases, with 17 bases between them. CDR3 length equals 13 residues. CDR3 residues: CASSYYPGYEAFF. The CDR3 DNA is TGTGCCAGCAGTTACTACCCCGGTTATGAGGCTTTCTTT.

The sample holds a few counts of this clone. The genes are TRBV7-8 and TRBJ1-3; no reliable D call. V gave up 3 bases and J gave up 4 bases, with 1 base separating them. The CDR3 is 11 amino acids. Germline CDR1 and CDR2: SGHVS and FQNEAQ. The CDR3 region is CASSFGNTIYF. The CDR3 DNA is TGTGCCAGCAGCTTCGGAAACACCATATATTTT.

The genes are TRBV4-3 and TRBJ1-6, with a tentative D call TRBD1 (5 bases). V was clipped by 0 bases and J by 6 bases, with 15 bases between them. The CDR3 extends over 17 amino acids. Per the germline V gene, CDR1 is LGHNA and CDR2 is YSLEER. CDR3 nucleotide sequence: TGCGCCAGCAGCCAAGAGTTGAGAGGGGTCGGTAATTCACCCCTCCACTTT. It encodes CASSQELRGVGNSPLHF.

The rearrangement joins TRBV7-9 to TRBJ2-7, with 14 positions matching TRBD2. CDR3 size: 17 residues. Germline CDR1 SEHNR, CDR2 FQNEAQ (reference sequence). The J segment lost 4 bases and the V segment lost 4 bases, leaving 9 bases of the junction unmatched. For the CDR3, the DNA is TGTGCCAGCAGCTCATGGACTAGCGGGAGGTCCTTTTACGAGCAGTACTTC. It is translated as CASSSWTSGRSFYEQYF.

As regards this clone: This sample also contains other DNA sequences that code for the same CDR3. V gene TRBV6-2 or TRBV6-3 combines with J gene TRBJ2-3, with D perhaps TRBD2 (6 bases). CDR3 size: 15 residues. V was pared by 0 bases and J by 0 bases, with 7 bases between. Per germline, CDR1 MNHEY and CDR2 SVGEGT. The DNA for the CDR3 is TGTGCCAGCAGTTACTCCAGCGGGAGCACAGATACGCAGTATTTT. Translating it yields CASSYSSGSTDTQYF.

CDR3 bases: TGTGCCACCAGCAGAGCAGGGACTAGCGGCTACGAGCAGTACTTC. Translation: CATSRAGTSGYEQYF. The J gene is TRBJ2-7, the V gene TRBV15; 11 bases match TRBD2. Germline trimming cut 1 base from V and 3 bases from J; bases unmatched to any gene: 2. This CDR3 comprises 15 residues. Germline CDR1 reads LNHNV; CDR2 reads YYDKDF (reference sequence).

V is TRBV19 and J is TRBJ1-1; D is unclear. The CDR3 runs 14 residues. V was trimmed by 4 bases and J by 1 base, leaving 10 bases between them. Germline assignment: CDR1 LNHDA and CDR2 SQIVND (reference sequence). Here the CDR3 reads CASSTAGTNTEAFF. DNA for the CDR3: TGTGCCAGTAGTACCGCCGGCACGAACACTGAAGCTTTCTTT. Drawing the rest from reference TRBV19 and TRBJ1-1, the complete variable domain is DGGITQSPKYLFRKEGQNVTLSCEQNLNHDAMYWYRQDPGQGLRLIYYSQIVNDFQKGDIAEGYSVSREKKESFPLTVTSAQKNPTAFYLCASSTAGTNTEAFFGQGTRLTVV.

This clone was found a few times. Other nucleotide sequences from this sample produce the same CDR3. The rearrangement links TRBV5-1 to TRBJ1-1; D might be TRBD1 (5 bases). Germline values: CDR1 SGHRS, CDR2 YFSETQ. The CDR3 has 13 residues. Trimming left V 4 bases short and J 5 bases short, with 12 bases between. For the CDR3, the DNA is TGCGCCAGCAGCCAGGGTTCGGGGACTGAAGCTTTCTTT. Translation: CASSQGSGTEAFF. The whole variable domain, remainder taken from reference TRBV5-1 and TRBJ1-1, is KAGVTQTPRYLIKTRGQQVTLSCSPISGHRSVSWYQQTPGQGLQFLFEYFSETQRNKGNFPGRFSGRQFSNSRSEMNVSTLELGDSALYLCASSQGSGTEAFFGQGTRLTVV.

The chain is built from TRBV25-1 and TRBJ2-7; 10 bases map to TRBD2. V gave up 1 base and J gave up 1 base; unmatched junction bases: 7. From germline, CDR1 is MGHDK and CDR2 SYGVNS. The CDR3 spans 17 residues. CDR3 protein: CASSELASGRDSYEQYF. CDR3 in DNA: TGTGCCAGCAGTGAATTGGCCAGCGGGAGGGATTCCTACGAGCAGTACTTC.

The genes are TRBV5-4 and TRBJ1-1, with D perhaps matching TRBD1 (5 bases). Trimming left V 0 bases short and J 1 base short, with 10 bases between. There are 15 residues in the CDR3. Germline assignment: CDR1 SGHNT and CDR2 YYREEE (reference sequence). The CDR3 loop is CASSLEGHQNTEAFF. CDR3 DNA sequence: TGTGCCAGCAGCTTGGAAGGACACCAGAACACTGAAGCTTTCTTT.

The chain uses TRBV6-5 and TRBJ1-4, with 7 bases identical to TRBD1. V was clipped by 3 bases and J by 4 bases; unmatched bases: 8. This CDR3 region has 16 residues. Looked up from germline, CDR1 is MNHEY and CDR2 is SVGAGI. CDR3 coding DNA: TGTGCCAGCAGTTATCGACAGGGACTGGGTAATGAAAAACTGTTTTTT. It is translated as CASSYRQGLGNEKLFF.

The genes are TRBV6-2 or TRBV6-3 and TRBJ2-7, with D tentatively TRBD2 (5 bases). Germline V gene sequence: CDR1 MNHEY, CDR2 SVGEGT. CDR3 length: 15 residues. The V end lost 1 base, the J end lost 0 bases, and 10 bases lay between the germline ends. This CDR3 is CASSYFGGPSYEQYF. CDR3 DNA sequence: TGTGCCAGCAGTTACTTCGGCGGGCCCTCCTACGAGCAGTACTTC.

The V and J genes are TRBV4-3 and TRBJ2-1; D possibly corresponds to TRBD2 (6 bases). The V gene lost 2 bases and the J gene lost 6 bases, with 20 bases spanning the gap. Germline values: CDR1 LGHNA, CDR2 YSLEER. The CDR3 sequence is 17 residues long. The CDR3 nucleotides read TGCGCCAGCAGCCAACAACTAGCCCTTCAGCCTGGCAATGAGCAGTTCTTC. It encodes CASSQQLALQPGNEQFF.

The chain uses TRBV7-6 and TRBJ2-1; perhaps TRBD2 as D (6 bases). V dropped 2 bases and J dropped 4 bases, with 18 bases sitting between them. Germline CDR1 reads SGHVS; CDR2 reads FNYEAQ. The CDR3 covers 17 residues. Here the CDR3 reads CASSLFPPLADYNEQFF. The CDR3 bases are TGTGCCAGCAGCTTATTCCCACCACTAGCAGATTACAATGAGCAGTTCTTC.

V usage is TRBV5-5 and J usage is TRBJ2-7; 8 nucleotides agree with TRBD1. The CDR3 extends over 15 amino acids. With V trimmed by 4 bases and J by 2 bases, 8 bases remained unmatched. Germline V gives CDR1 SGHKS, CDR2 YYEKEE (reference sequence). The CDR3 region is CASSPGQGRAYEQYF. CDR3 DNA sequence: TGTGCCAGCAGCCCAGGACAGGGACGGGCCTACGAGCAGTACTTC.

The CDR3 loop is CAISERELAGEETQYF. DNA for the CDR3: TGTGCCATCAGTGAGAGGGAACTAGCGGGAGAGGAGACCCAGTACTTC. The V call is TRBV10-3, the J call TRBJ2-5, with 11 positions matching TRBD2. The CDR3 is 16 residues long. Germline CDR1 is ENHRY and CDR2 is SYGVKD. With 2 bases clipped from V and 5 bases from J, the junction kept 7 bases outside the gene matches.